This TCR beta chain comes out of a study of blood T cell repertoires in COVID-19 (dated by TCRdb to about 2020). In the study overall: Collaborator samples came from the United States, Italy and Spain and covered acute and convalescent phases of COVID-19. The dataset comprised deeply sampled blood TCRbeta repertoires from subjects exposed to, actively infected with, or recovered from COVID-19. The material from the prospective study consisted of cDNA or gDNA derived from T cells, B-cell-depleted T cells, or PBMCs. Samples were obtained from the ongoing ImmuneRACE study (first 160 participants) and from approximately 1,200 subjects provided by 6 global collaborators. Where HLA class I and class II types were available, the types were taken from metadata supplied by the sample provider, not from assay-based typing. A de-identified subject ID, COVID-19 status, age in years and sex were almost always included in the sample metadata. A freely available public database, intended as a resource for researchers studying the immune response to SARS-CoV-2, is where the repertoires were released. Results and caveats for the whole study, not just this receptor: How much clinical and demographic metadata was included differed by source and by participant, and the metadata was provided uncurated.

Collaborating institutions collected whole blood in K2EDTA tubes following their own protocols. For TCRbeta analysis, collaborators shipped samples as frozen whole blood, isolated PBMCs, or DNA extracted from either of those sample types. TCRbeta CDR3 regions were amplified from genomic DNA using the immunoSEQ Assay, a bias-controlled multiplex PCR. Concerning the study's data processing: Nucleated cell counts per sample were estimated from amplification of reference gene primers within the assay. To quantify the absolute abundance of each unique TCRbeta CDR3 rearrangement, sequence reads were collapsed and filtered. Productive Simpson clonality was computed per sample as the square root of Simpson's diversity index over productive rearrangements. The source is immuneACCESS, and TCRdb retained only in-frame sequences with V and J called. Part of the clones is not carried over; for the studies checked, unresolved V genes explain less than half of this, and the remainder is unexplained. That table gives V, J and clone size, and the DNA gave D and trimming. In all, the sample holds 200,000 or so clones, and over 70% of those were seen once. 4.5% to 7% of the sample is taken by the ten largest.

With regard to this clone: This receptor's antigen is unknown. Qualities for individual bases were not recorded, and no much larger clone is one base off.

Sequences were obtained from peripheral blood. The clonotype was recovered from a woman between 70 and 85 years old with acute or convalescent COVID-19.

The CDR3 protein is CASSPGTANTEAFF. The DNA sequence follows: TGTGCCAGCAGCCCCGGGACAGCGAACACTGAAGCTTTCTTT. The chain uses TRBV7-7 and TRBJ1-1, with 7 bases in between that match TRBD1. For CDR1 and CDR2, the germline V gene (reference sequence) lists SSHAT and FNYEAQ. Taken from cysteine to phenylalanine, the CDR3 has 14 residues. The kept DNA is CDR3 alone, 42 bases in frame from the first base. For this chain, trimming is 5 bases at the V end and 1 base at the J end, and the number of junction bases without a gene match is 4.